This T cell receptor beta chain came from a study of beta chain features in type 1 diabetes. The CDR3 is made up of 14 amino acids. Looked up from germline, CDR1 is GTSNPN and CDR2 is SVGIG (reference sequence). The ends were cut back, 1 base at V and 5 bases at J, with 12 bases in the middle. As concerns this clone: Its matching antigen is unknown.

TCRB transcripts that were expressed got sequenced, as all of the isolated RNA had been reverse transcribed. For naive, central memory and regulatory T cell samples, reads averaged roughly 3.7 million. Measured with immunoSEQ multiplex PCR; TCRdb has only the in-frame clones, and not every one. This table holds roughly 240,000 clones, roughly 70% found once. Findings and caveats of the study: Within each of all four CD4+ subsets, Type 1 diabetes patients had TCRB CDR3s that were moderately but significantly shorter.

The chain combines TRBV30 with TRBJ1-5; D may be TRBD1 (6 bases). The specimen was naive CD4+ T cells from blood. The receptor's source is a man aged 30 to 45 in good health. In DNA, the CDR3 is TGTGCCTGGAGTGAGACAGGAACCGATCAGCCCCAGCATTTT. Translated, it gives CAWSETGTDQPQHF.